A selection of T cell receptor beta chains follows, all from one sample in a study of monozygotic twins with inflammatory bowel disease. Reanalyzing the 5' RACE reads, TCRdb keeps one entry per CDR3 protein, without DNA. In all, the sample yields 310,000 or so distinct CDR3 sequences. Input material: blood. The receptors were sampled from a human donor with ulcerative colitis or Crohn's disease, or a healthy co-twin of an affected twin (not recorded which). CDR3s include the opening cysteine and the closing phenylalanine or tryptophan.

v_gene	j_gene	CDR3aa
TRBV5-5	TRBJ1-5	CASSYLQGSNQPQHF
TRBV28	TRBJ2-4	CASSPQGLATKNIQYF
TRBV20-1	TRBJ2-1	CSARIPGLWDEQFF
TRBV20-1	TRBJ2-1	CSARAGGNYNEQFF
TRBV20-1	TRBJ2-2	CSAASGRRVGELFF
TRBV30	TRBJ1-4	CAWNLVENEKLFF
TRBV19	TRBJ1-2	CARHYIRVTYGYTF
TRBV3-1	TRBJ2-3	CASSFTTGTDTQYF
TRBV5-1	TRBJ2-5	CASSSLTVQETQYF
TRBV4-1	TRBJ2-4	CASSQDQRENIQYF
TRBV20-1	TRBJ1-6	CSAGQKEGSPLHF
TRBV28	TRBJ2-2	CASSPPPDGELFF
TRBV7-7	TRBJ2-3	CASSLGAQSTDTQYF
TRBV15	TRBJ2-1	CATRRGGTSYNEQFF
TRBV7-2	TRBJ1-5	CASSARGLDQPQHF
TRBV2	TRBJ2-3	CASNIWTSGGSDTQYF
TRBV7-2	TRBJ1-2	CACSLDFNYGYTF
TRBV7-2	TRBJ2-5	CASSSVQGRQETQYF
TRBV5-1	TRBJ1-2	CASSLDLIYGYTF
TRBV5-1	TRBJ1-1	CASSSTAVAGAFF